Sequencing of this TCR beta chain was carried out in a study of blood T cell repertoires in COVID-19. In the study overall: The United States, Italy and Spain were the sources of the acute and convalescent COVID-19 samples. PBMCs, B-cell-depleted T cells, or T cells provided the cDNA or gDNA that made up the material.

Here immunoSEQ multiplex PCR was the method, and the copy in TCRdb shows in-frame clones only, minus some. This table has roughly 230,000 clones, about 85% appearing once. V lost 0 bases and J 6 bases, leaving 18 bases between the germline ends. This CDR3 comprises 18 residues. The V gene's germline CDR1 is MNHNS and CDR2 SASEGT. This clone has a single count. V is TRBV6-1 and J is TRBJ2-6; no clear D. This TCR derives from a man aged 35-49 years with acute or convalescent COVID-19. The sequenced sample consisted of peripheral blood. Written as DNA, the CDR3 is TGTGCCAGCAGTGAAGCGGGCGCAGCCCAGAAAATGGCCAACGTCCTGACTTTC. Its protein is CASSEAGAAQKMANVLTF.